This is a list of T cell receptor beta chains from one sample in a study of blood T cell repertoires in COVID-19. Generated by immunoSEQ multiplex PCR, the TCRdb table keeps only in-frame clones and is missing some. Of 430,000 or so clones in the sample, roughly 90% were seen once. The specimen was peripheral blood. These receptors all come from a man aged 18 to 30 with COVID-19, enrolled during active disease. CDR3s include the opening cysteine and the closing phenylalanine or tryptophan. The D gene is left open where the match is weak.

TRBJ2-7 | 16 | TRBV5-1 | - | CASSLGANQEDFEQYF | TGCGCCAGCAGTCTTGGGGCTAACCAAGAAGATTTCGAGCAGTACTTC
TRBJ1-4 | 15 | TRBV3-1/TRBV3-2 | - | CASSSRRVRNEKLFF | TGTGCCAGCAGCTCTAGACGGGTACGAAATGAAAAACTGTTTTTT
TRBJ1-5 | 15 | TRBV7-6 | - | CASSFDRIIYQPQHF | TGTGCCAGCAGCTTTGACAGGATTATTTATCAGCCCCAGCATTTT
TRBJ2-7 | 12 | TRBV11-3 | TRBD2 | CASSLGLNEQYF | TGTGCCAGCAGCTTGGGACTAAACGAGCAGTACTTC
TRBJ1-1 | 13 | TRBV25-1 | - | CASSPHGGTEAFF | TGTGCCAGCAGTCCCCACGGTGGCACTGAAGCTTTCTTT
TRBJ2-7 | 15 | TRBV6-5 | TRBD1 | CASSYGGTGLYEQYF | TGTGCCAGCAGTTACGGGGGGACAGGTCTTTACGAGCAGTACTTC
TRBJ1-1 | 13 | TRBV6-5 | - | CASMRVGNTEAFF | TGTGCCAGCATGAGGGTCGGGAACACTGAAGCTTTCTTT
TRBJ1-1 | 15 | TRBV9 | - | CASSASPGSGTEAFF | TGTGCCAGCAGCGCCAGTCCGGGGTCGGGCACTGAAGCTTTCTTT
TRBJ2-2 | 16 | TRBV3-1/TRBV3-2 | TRBD2 | CASSQGASGNTGELFF | TGTGCCAGCAGCCAAGGGGCTAGCGGGAACACCGGGGAGCTGTTTTTT
TRBJ2-7 | 12 | TRBV5-1 | - | CASSLTRYEQYF | TGCGCCAGCAGCTTAACTAGGTACGAGCAGTACTTC
TRBJ2-5 | 15 | TRBV9 | TRBD2 | CASSVSGRAGETQYF | TGTGCCAGCAGCGTATCCGGGAGGGCAGGAGAGACCCAGTACTTC
TRBJ1-6 | 15 | TRBV6-1 | - | CASSEYGQENSPLHF | TGTGCCAGCAGTGAATATGGCCAGGAAAATTCACCCCTCCACTTT